The rows below give T cell receptor beta chains drawn from one sample of a study of human T cells and chemical hapten exposure. One entry per CDR3 protein results from TCRdb running MiXCR on the RACE reads. The sample shows about 300,000 distinct CDR3 sequences, approximately 5% of them seen only once. Sequenced here: whole blood, sampled in connection with sensitization to the hapten diphenylcyclopropenone (DPC). The receptors shown here come from a woman younger than 35 with alopecia areata. Some clones in this sample may be carry-over from other donors' samples. CDR3s include the opening cysteine and the closing phenylalanine or tryptophan.

J	length	V	CDR3
TRBJ2-5	16	TRBV5-1	CASSLATSGGAETQYF
TRBJ2-6	14	TRBV29-1	CSVTGGSGANVLTF
TRBJ2-3	16	TRBV7-6	CASSLGPVGGFNTQYF
TRBJ2-1	16	TRBV20-1	CSARDALAGRYNEQFF
TRBJ2-3	17	TRBV2	CASSVGLAGIVTDTQYF
TRBJ2-2	15	TRBV6-2/TRBV6-3	CASSSFAGGYGELFF
TRBJ2-5	11	TRBV6-2/TRBV6-3	CASLTQETQYF
TRBJ1-2	14	TRBV5-1	CASSRDGTGDGYTF
TRBJ1-5	14	TRBV12-3/TRBV12-4	CASSFWVGNQPQHF
TRBJ1-3	16	TRBV7-2	CASSLMNRGSGNTIYF
TRBJ1-1	15	TRBV25-1	CASSDLTGLNTEAFF
TRBJ1-4	13	TRBV12-3/TRBV12-4	CASSLGWSEKLFF
TRBJ1-1	16	TRBV7-9	CASSPQATGRRTEAFF
TRBJ2-7	16	TRBV6-5	CASRSRDRDSPYEQYF
TRBJ2-7	12	TRBV29-1	CSVLQGTYEQYF
TRBJ2-7	13	TRBV29-1	CSFSQGQGNEQYF
TRBJ1-4	14	TRBV7-2	CASSSRQGGGKLFF
TRBJ1-1	17	TRBV5-1	CASSLGRGPMVDTEAFF
TRBJ1-4	14	TRBV7-2	CASSPSGDGEKLFF
TRBJ1-2	16	TRBV6-1	CASSPNGDSDTSGYTF
TRBJ2-3	16	TRBV11-3	CASSLGTGMLTDTQYF
TRBJ2-3	15	TRBV7-9	CASRPHGSSTDTQYF
TRBJ1-2	14	TRBV29-1	CSVEQTGGADGYTF
TRBJ2-5	13	TRBV5-1	CASGDSGVETQYF
TRBJ1-3	17	TRBV10-3	CAISESTGKDSGNTIYF
TRBJ1-4	13	TRBV20-1	CSARRAPNEKLFF
TRBJ2-6	15	TRBV5-1	CASSPTQSGANVLTF
TRBJ1-2	14	TRBV7-2	CASSEDRNNYGYTF
TRBJ2-5	16	TRBV20-1	CSARDLGVGHQETQYF
TRBJ2-6	16	TRBV5-5	CASSLVSLSGANVLTF
TRBJ1-5	13	TRBV6-6	CASRDRPDQPQHF
TRBJ1-1	15	TRBV12-3/TRBV12-4	CASSLQGQRAGEAFF
TRBJ1-1	15	TRBV6-1	CASRWVGGPNTEAFF
TRBJ1-2	13	TRBV6-5	CASSYGTGGGYTF
TRBJ2-3	11	TRBV7-9	CASSLDDTQYF
TRBJ2-1	12	TRBV3-1	CASSQDRQGQFF
TRBJ1-4	16	TRBV7-2	CASSSPGRGWNEKLFF
TRBJ2-7	16	TRBV4-3	CASSQEVILEAYEQYF
TRBJ1-2	13	TRBV7-3	CASSYRGTYGYTF
TRBJ2-7	14	TRBV6-6	CASSYTGPPGEQYF
TRBJ1-1	14	TRBV7-2	CASSGVRGATEAFF
TRBJ2-7	13	TRBV7-2	CASSLAVSLEQYF
TRBJ2-3	16	TRBV9	CASSGGGRQLTDTQYF
TRBJ1-1	13	TRBV20-1	CSALGDWDTEAFF
TRBJ1-1	14	TRBV18	CASSGNRQASEAFF
TRBJ1-6	14	TRBV9	CASSATQENSPLHF
TRBJ2-3	14	TRBV4-1	CASSQDDSADTQYF
TRBJ1-1	11	TRBV20-1	CSAPGQGKAFF